The rows below give T cell receptor beta chains drawn from one sample of a study of T cell responses to AZD1222 COVID-19 vaccine. Some clones are missing from TCRdb's copy, which holds only in-frame ones; the method was immunoSEQ multiplex PCR. Seen here are some 100,000 clones, less than 90% observed once, and the top ten hold around 17%. Here the sequenced sample was peripheral blood, taken on day 0 of AZD1222 vaccination. All receptors come from an adult in good health. CDR3s include the opening cysteine and the closing phenylalanine or tryptophan. A D gene is named only where the DNA matches it firmly. The size of a clone is reported for some rows only, either as once, few or many, or as a class for expanded clones.

size,V,J,D,CDR3,DNA
NA,TRBV28,TRBJ2-1,NA,CASSPVGGSYNEQFF,TGTGCCAGCAGTCCGGTCGGGGGCTCCTACAATGAGCAGTTCTTC
NA,TRBV12-3/TRBV12-4,TRBJ1-6,NA,CASSLGVESPLHF,TGTGCCAGCAGTTTGGGGGTGGAGTCACCCCTCCACTTT
NA,TRBV19,TRBJ1-1,NA,CASSMRPNTEAFF,TGTGCCAGTAGTATGAGACCTAACACTGAAGCTTTCTTT
NA,TRBV7-2,TRBJ2-7,NA,CASSPPGRAYEQYF,TGTGCCAGCAGTCCTCCGGGACGGGCCTACGAGCAGTACTTC
NA,TRBV19,TRBJ2-7,NA,CASKAAGRHSYEQYF,TGTGCCAGTAAAGCGGCAGGGCGTCACTCCTACGAGCAGTACTTC
NA,TRBV5-1,TRBJ2-7,TRBD1,CASSLVGGTGASYEQYF,TGCGCCAGCAGCTTGGTTGGTGGGACAGGGGCGTCCTACGAGCAGTACTTC
NA,TRBV19,TRBJ2-1,TRBD1,CASTIRGQGRNEQFF,TGTGCCAGTACCATAAGGGGACAGGGTAGGAATGAGCAGTTCTTC
NA,TRBV3-1/TRBV3-2,TRBJ1-2,NA,CASSQDRGPYYGYTF,TGTGCCAGCAGCCAAGATCGGGGGCCCTACTATGGCTACACCTTC
NA,TRBV6-1,TRBJ1-2,TRBD1,CASSDPGQGSDGYTF,TGTGCCAGCAGTGATCCGGGACAGGGTTCAGATGGCTACACCTTC
NA,TRBV20-1,TRBJ1-1,NA,CSASKGSLNTEAFF,TGCAGTGCCAGTAAAGGGTCCTTGAACACTGAAGCTTTCTTT
NA,TRBV7-6,TRBJ2-1,NA,CASSRRPIISYNEQFF,TGTGCCAGCAGCCGGAGACCCATCATCTCCTACAATGAGCAGTTCTTC
NA,TRBV5-1,TRBJ2-7,NA,CASRKEVSYEQYF,TGCGCCAGCAGGAAAGAGGTCTCCTACGAGCAGTACTTC
NA,TRBV5-1,TRBJ2-5,NA,CASSLRPGVETQYF,TGCGCCAGCAGCCTCCGCCCAGGGGTGGAGACCCAGTACTTC
NA,TRBV11-2,TRBJ2-3,NA,CASSPRSRSTDTQYF,TGTGCCAGCAGCCCCCGTTCGCGGAGCACAGATACGCAGTATTTT
NA,TRBV24-1,TRBJ1-5,NA,CATSDRLSNPQHF,TGTGCCACCTCGGACAGACTTTCGAACCCCCAGCATTTT
NA,TRBV19,TRBJ1-5,NA,CASSIMVGNQPQHF,TGTGCCAGTAGTATTATGGTTGGCAATCAGCCCCAGCATTTT
NA,TRBV5-4,TRBJ1-2,NA,CASSLAAGGRGYGYTF,TGTGCCAGCAGCTTGGCCGCGGGGGGCCGCGGGTATGGCTACACCTTC
NA,TRBV6-5,TRBJ1-1,NA,CASRSGVGANTEAFF,TGTGCCAGCAGATCAGGGGTAGGGGCGAACACTGAAGCTTTCTTT
NA,TRBV3-1/TRBV3-2,TRBJ2-7,NA,CASSQVPDGSSYEQYF,TGTGCCAGCAGCCAAGTCCCGGACGGAAGCTCCTACGAGCAGTACTTC
NA,TRBV20-1,TRBJ1-2,NA,CSARRDSGYTF,TGCAGTGCTAGGAGGGACTCTGGCTACACCTTC
NA,TRBV3-1/TRBV3-2,TRBJ1-2,NA,CASSRSRANYGYTF,TGTGCCAGCAGCCGAAGCCGGGCCAACTATGGCTACACCTTC
NA,TRBV18,TRBJ2-3,TRBD2,CASSSTSGSFPDTQYF,TGTGCCAGCTCATCGACTAGCGGGAGTTTTCCAGATACGCAGTATTTT
NA,TRBV7-8,TRBJ2-2,TRBD1,CASRSQGAQTGELFF,TGTGCCAGCAGATCACAGGGGGCGCAAACCGGGGAGCTGTTTTTT
NA,TRBV18,TRBJ1-1,NA,CASSSSSGEATEAFF,TGTGCCAGCTCATCATCATCAGGGGAAGCAACTGAAGCTTTCTTT
NA,TRBV28,TRBJ1-1,NA,CASSLYGAGGTEAFF,TGTGCCAGCAGTTTATATGGGGCTGGTGGGACTGAAGCTTTCTTT
NA,TRBV6-5,TRBJ2-5,NA,CASSYTLTAPETQYF,TGTGCCAGCAGTTACACCTTGACAGCCCCGGAGACCCAGTACTTC
NA,TRBV11-2,TRBJ1-4,TRBD1,CASSSPGQGLNEKLFF,TGTGCCAGCAGCTCCCCGGGACAGGGCCTCAATGAAAAACTGTTTTTT
NA,TRBV7-3,TRBJ2-7,NA,CASSHHRRTDYEQYF,TGTGCCAGCAGCCACCACAGGAGAACTGACTACGAGCAGTACTTC
NA,TRBV6-5,TRBJ2-3,NA,CASSQRAWGDTQYF,TGTGCCAGCAGTCAGAGGGCCTGGGGGGATACGCAGTATTTT
NA,TRBV5-1,TRBJ1-2,TRBD1,CASRQGQDGGYTF,TGCGCCAGCAGGCAGGGACAGGATGGTGGCTACACCTTC
NA,TRBV5-1,TRBJ2-7,TRBD1,CASSWLPTGGSEQYF,TGCGCCAGCAGCTGGCTCCCGACAGGGGGCTCCGAGCAGTACTTC
NA,TRBV5-1,TRBJ2-1,TRBD2,CASTILAGGLDEQFF,TGCGCCAGCACGATACTAGCGGGAGGTTTGGATGAGCAGTTCTTC
NA,TRBV29-1,TRBJ2-1,NA,CSVGGVTASGNEQFF,TGCAGCGTTGGGGGGGTTACGGCGTCGGGCAATGAGCAGTTCTTC
NA,TRBV6-5,TRBJ1-2,NA,CASRGWRGDVGYTF,TGTGCCAGCAGGGGATGGAGGGGGGATGTGGGCTACACCTTC
NA,TRBV6-5,TRBJ1-2,TRBD1,CASSWGQIPSQGYTF,TGTGCCAGCAGTTGGGGACAGATCCCTTCCCAGGGCTACACCTTC
once,TRBV7-9,TRBJ1-1,NA,CASAQGLNTEAFF,TGTGCCAGCGCTCAGGGGTTGAACACTGAAGCTTTCTTT
NA,TRBV7-2,TRBJ2-3,TRBD2,CASSIAGTSGGADTQYF,TGTGCCAGCAGCATAGCCGGGACTAGCGGAGGGGCAGATACGCAGTATTTT
NA,TRBV5-4,TRBJ2-7,NA,CASSGGAYPYEQYF,TGTGCCAGCAGCGGAGGGGCTTACCCCTACGAGCAGTACTTC
few,TRBV12-3/TRBV12-4,TRBJ2-2,NA,CASSIGPRELFF,TGTGCCAGCAGTATAGGGCCCCGGGAGCTGTTTTTT
once,TRBV6-1,TRBJ2-5,NA,CASSEGAGTETQYF,TGTGCCAGCAGTGAAGGAGCAGGGACAGAGACCCAGTACTTC
NA,TRBV19,TRBJ2-1,TRBD1,CASSMYYTGTGWDEQFF,TGTGCCAGTAGTATGTACTACACCGGGACAGGGTGGGATGAGCAGTTCTTC
NA,TRBV7-3,TRBJ1-2,NA,CASRINAGYGYTF,TGTGCCAGCAGAATAAATGCAGGCTATGGCTACACCTTC
once,TRBV5-1,TRBJ2-7,NA,CASSPMTYRSYEQYF,TGCGCCAGCAGCCCGATGACTTACCGCTCCTACGAGCAGTACTTC
few,TRBV6-5,TRBJ1-2,TRBD1,CASRTQGGIGYTF,TGTGCCAGCAGAACGCAGGGGGGAATCGGCTACACCTTC
few,TRBV6-2/TRBV6-3,TRBJ1-1,NA,CASSTPRNTEAFF,TGTGCCAGCAGTACGCCCAGAAACACTGAAGCTTTCTTT
NA,TRBV6-5,TRBJ1-5,TRBD1,CASRTGEDQPQHF,TGTGCCAGCAGGACAGGGGAGGATCAGCCCCAGCATTTT
NA,TRBV18,TRBJ1-2,NA,CASSEGRFGYTF,TGTGCCAGCTCCGAGGGGAGGTTTGGCTACACCTTC
NA,TRBV7-9,TRBJ2-1,NA,CASSFKGGNEQFF,TGTGCCAGCAGCTTCAAAGGGGGCAATGAGCAGTTCTTC
NA,TRBV5-1,TRBJ2-7,TRBD2,CASSLEAGGAYEQYF,TGCGCCAGCAGCTTGGAGGCGGGAGGCGCCTACGAGCAGTACTTC
NA,TRBV11-3,TRBJ1-4,NA,CASSLDLRRGGEKLFF,TGTGCCAGCAGCTTAGATTTAAGAAGGGGCGGTGAAAAACTGTTTTTT
NA,TRBV7-9,TRBJ2-3,TRBD1,CASSLVRDSMTDTQYF,TGTGCCAGCAGCTTAGTCCGGGACAGCATGACAGATACGCAGTATTTT
NA,TRBV13,TRBJ1-1,NA,CASSLGLNIGLRDTEAFF,TGTGCCAGCAGCTTAGGCCTAAATATAGGGTTGAGGGACACTGAAGCTTTCTTT
NA,TRBV2,TRBJ2-6,NA,CASGRESGANVLTF,TGTGCCAGCGGGCGAGAATCTGGGGCCAACGTCCTGACTTTC
NA,TRBV21-1,TRBJ1-1,NA,CASSFRTSEAFF,TGTGCCAGCAGCTTTCGGACATCTGAAGCTTTCTTT
NA,TRBV18,TRBJ1-1,NA,CASSTFPSGTEAFF,TGTGCCAGCTCAACCTTCCCGAGCGGCACTGAAGCTTTCTTT
NA,TRBV20-1,TRBJ1-1,NA,CSARGQTEAFF,TGCAGTGCTAGAGGTCAGACTGAAGCTTTCTTT
NA,TRBV5-1,TRBJ2-3,TRBD2,CASSLFLAGTDTQYF,TGCGCCAGCAGCTTGTTTCTAGCGGGAACAGATACGCAGTATTTT
NA,TRBV10-3,TRBJ2-3,TRBD2,CAISAPPGGGEGTDTQYF,TGTGCCATCAGTGCTCCGCCCGGGGGGGGCGAGGGCACAGATACGCAGTATTTT
few,TRBV4-1,TRBJ2-7,NA,CASSQRESNYEQYF,TGCGCCAGCAGCCAAAGGGAGTCTAACTACGAGCAGTACTTC